The 9 T cell receptor beta chains below all came from one sample that was sequenced in a study of T cell responses to AZD1222 COVID-19 vaccine. TCRdb's copy holds only in-frame clones and misses some; the assay was immunoSEQ multiplex PCR. Found here are 65,000 to 85,000 clones, more than 85% of them singletons; the top ten hold around 5.3%. Sequences were derived from peripheral blood, sampled on day 0 of AZD1222 vaccination. The origin of the receptors is an adult in good health.

The CDR3 bases are TGCGCCAGCAGCTCGGGGAATTCACCCCTCCACTTT. Translation: CASSSGNSPLHF. The chain employs TRBV5-1 and TRBJ1-6; D is unclear. The germline gives CDR1 SGHRS, CDR2 YFSETQ. The CDR3 consists of 12 residues. Deletions cut 3 bases from V and 7 bases from J, with 5 bases between.

V and J are TRBV9 and TRBJ1-1; TRBD1 agrees at 8 bases. V gave up 4 bases and J gave up 3 bases; unmatched junction bases: 20. In germline, CDR1 is SGDLS, CDR2 YYNGEE. The CDR3 has 19 residues. The CDR3 bases are TGTGCCAGCAGCCGGGCCTTAACCGGGACAGGCTTTAAGGACACTGAAGCTTTCTTT. Its protein is CASSRALTGTGFKDTEAFF.

The V and J genes are TRBV7-2 and TRBJ2-5, with D unresolved. Germline assignment: CDR1 SGHTA and CDR2 FQGNSA. Trimming cost V 1 base and J 5 bases, with 8 bases left between them. The CDR3 is 13 amino acids. The CDR3 bases are TGTGCCAGCAGCTTAGGAGCTCAGGAGACCCAGTACTTC. This gives the protein CASSLGAQETQYF.

The table lists this clone with a count of one. The J gene is TRBJ2-3, the V gene TRBV7-2, with D unresolved. The V end lost 7 bases, the J end lost 7 bases, and 15 bases lay between the germline ends. Per the germline V gene, CDR1 is SGHTA and CDR2 is FQGNSA. The CDR3 spans 13 residues. The CDR3 loop reads CASKSGLRNTQYF. DNA for the CDR3: TGTGCCAGCAAATCCGGGCTTAGAAATACGCAGTATTTT.

The chain employs TRBV11-2 and TRBJ2-2; D possibly uses TRBD1 or TRBD2 (6 bases each). Germline CDR1 and CDR2: SGHAT and FQNNGV. The V end lost 0 bases, the J end lost 6 bases, and 11 bases lay between the germline ends. The CDR3 extends over 15 amino acids. The CDR3 spells CASSLDGRGAGELFF. For the CDR3, the DNA is TGTGCCAGCAGCTTAGATGGAAGGGGGGCCGGGGAGCTGTTTTTT.

V gene TRBV7-6 combines with J gene TRBJ2-1, with TRBD2 matching over 13 bases. This CDR3 has 17 residues. From germline, CDR1 is SGHVS and CDR2 FNYEAQ. J was trimmed by 6 bases and V by 3 bases; bases with no gene match: 8. In DNA, the CDR3 is TGTGCCAGCAGCTTTAGACTAGCGGGGGGCCATGGCAATGAGCAGTTCTTC. Translating gives CASSFRLAGGHGNEQFF.

The chain combines TRBV15 with TRBJ2-3; TRBD2 matches 10 bases. This CDR3 contains 16 residues. Unmatched junction bases numbered 12, after V lost 8 bases and J lost 4 bases. Per the germline V gene, CDR1 is LNHNV and CDR2 is YYDKDF (reference sequence). CDR3 in amino acids: CATRGFSGGRADTQYF. Here the CDR3 DNA reads TGTGCCACCCGGGGTTTTAGCGGGGGGCGGGCAGATACGCAGTATTTT.

The chain carries TRBV13 and TRBJ2-1, with D tentatively TRBD2 (5 bases). Trimming stripped 5 bases from V and 7 bases from J, with 9 bases between. This CDR3 region has 12 residues. CDR1 PRHDT and CDR2 FYEKMQ come from the germline V gene (reference sequence). CDR3 DNA sequence: TGTGCCAGCAGCCCTAGCTGGAATGAGCAGTTCTTC. As protein: CASSPSWNEQFF.

This sequence joins TRBV28 and TRBJ2-5; 13 nucleotides match TRBD2. The CDR3 sequence is 15 residues long. CDR1 and CDR2 (germline): MDHEN, SYDVKM. With 5 bases clipped from V and 4 bases from J, the junction kept 4 bases outside the gene matches. CDR3 region: CASSDRTSGRETQYF. In DNA form, the CDR3 reads TGTGCCAGCAGTGACCGGACTAGCGGGAGAGAGACCCAGTACTTC.